The TCR beta chain under discussion was sequenced for a study of follicular helper T cells after annual influenza vaccination. CDR1 is SGHRS and CDR2 is YFSETQ in the germline V gene. V shed 1 base and J shed 6 bases, with 11 bases lying between them. This CDR3 contains 14 residues. Time point meaning: 2015-2016 season, 7 days after influenza vaccination. Data came from immunoSEQ multiplex PCR; TCRdb stores just in-frame clones and leaves some out. The data contain 8,500 to 11,000 clones, less than 85% of them seen just once; the ten biggest clones take up 0.3% to 0.45%. The chain joins TRBV5-1 to TRBJ2-1, with D tentatively TRBD1 (7 bases). Sample: CXCR5- memory CD4+ T cells sorted from blood, taken 7 days after influenza vaccination. The sequence came from an adult who received the influenza vaccine. The CDR3 protein is CASSLRQGGNEQFF. Written as DNA, the CDR3 is TGCGCCAGCAGCTTGAGGCAGGGGGGCAATGAGCAGTTCTTC.